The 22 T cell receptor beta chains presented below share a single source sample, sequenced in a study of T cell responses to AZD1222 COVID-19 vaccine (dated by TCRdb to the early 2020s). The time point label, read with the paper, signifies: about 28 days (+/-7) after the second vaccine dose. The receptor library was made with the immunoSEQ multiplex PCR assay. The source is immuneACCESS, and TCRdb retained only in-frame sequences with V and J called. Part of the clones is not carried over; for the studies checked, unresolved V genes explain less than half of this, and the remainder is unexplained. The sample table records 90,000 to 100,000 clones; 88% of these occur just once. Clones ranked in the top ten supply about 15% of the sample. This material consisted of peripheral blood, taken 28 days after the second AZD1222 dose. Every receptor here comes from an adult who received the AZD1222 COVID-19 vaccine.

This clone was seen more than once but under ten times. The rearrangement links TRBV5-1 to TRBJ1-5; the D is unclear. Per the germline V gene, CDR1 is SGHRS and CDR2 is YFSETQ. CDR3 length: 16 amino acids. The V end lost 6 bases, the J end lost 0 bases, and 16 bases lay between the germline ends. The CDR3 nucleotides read TGCGCCAGCATTACGGGTATCCCTTATAGCAATCAGCCCCAGCATTTT. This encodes CASITGIPYSNQPQHF.

CDR3: CASSPRDSYGYTF. In DNA form, the CDR3 reads TGTGCCAGCAGCCCGCGGGACAGTTATGGCTACACCTTC. The gene calls are TRBV3-1 (or the pseudogene TRBV3-2) and TRBJ1-2; 7 bases fit TRBD1. Germline V gives CDR1 LGHDT, CDR2 YNNKEL (reference sequence). V lost 4 bases to trimming and J lost 5 bases; unmatched junction nucleotides: 4. The CDR3 runs to 13 residues.

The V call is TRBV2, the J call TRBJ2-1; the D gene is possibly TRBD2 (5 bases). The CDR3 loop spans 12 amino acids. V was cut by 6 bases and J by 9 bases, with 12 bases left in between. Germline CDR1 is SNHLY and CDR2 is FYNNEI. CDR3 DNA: TGTGCCAGCAGAGAAAGCGGTCGTGAGCAGTTCTTC. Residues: CASRESGREQFF.

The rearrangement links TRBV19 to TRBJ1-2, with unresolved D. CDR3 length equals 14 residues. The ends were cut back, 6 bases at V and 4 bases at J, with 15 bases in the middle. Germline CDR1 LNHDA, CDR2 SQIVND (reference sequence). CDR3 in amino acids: CASSLPPPGYGYTF. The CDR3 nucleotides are TGTGCCAGTAGCCTCCCCCCACCGGGCTATGGCTACACCTTC.

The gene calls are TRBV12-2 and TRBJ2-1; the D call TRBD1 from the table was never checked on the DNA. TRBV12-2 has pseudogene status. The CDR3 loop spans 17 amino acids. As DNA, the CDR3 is TGTGCAAGTCGCTTAACCGGACAGGCCAGCTCCTACAATGAGCAGTTCTTC. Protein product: CASRLTGQASSYNEQFF.

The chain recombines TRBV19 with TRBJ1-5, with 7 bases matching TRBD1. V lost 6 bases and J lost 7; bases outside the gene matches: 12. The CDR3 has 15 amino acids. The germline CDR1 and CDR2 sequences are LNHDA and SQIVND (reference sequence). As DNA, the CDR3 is TGTGCCAGTAGCATTAGACAGGGTTTACGGCAGCCCCAGCATTTT. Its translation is CASSIRQGLRQPQHF.

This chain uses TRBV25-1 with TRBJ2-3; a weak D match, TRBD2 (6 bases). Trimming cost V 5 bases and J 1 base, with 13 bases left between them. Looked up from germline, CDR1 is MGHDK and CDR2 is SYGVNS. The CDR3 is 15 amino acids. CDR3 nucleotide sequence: TGTGCCAGCAGTTATCTCTCGGGGGGCACAGATACGCAGTATTTT. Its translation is CASSYLSGGTDTQYF.

In DNA form, the CDR3 reads TGTGCCAGCAGCCAGGGACTAGCGGGAGGACAAGAGACCCAGTACTTC. Residues: CASSQGLAGGQETQYF. The chain joins TRBV11-3 to TRBJ2-5, with 15 bases aligning to TRBD2. The germline V gene has CDR1 SGHNT and CDR2 YENEEA. Germline trimming cut 5 bases from V and 2 bases from J; bases unmatched to any gene: 3. This CDR3 region has 16 residues.

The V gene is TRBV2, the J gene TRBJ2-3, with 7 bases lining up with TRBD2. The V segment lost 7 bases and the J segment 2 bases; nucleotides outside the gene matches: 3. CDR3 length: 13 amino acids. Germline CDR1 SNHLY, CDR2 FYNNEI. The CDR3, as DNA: TGTGCCAGCACGCGGGACTACACAGATACGCAGTATTTT. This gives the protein CASTRDYTDTQYF. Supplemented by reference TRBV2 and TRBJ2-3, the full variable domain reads EPEVTQTPSHQVTQMGQEVILRCVPISNHLYFYWYRQILGQKVEFLVSFYNNEISEKSEIFDDQFSVERPDGSNFTLKIRSTKLEDSAMYFCASTRDYTDTQYFGPGTRLTVL.

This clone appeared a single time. The CDR3 protein is CASSQERRDTQYF. In DNA, the CDR3 is TGTGCCAGCAGCCAGGAGAGGAGGGATACGCAGTATTTT. The rearrangement uses TRBV7-7 and TRBJ2-3, with a possible D match to TRBD2 (5 bases). Germline V gives CDR1 SSHAT, CDR2 FNYEAQ (reference sequence). Between the trimmed V and J ends, which lost 5 bases and 6 bases, there was a span of 12 bases. The CDR3 consists of 13 residues.

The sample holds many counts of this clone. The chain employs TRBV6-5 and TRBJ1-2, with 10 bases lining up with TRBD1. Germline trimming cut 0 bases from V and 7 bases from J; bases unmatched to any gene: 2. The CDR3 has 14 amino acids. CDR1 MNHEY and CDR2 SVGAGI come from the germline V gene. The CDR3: CASSYSTGGSGYTF. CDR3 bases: TGTGCCAGCAGTTACTCGACAGGGGGCTCTGGCTACACCTTC.

The DNA of the CDR3 is TGCGCCAGCAGTGAGTCCCGCGGTAACTACGAGCAGTACTTC. It codes for CASSESRGNYEQYF. The chain couples TRBV10-1 to TRBJ2-7; D is uncertain. The length of the CDR3 is 14 residues. V lost 0 bases, J lost 3 bases, and 9 bases lay in between. The V gene's germline CDR1 is WNHNN and CDR2 SYGVQD (reference sequence).

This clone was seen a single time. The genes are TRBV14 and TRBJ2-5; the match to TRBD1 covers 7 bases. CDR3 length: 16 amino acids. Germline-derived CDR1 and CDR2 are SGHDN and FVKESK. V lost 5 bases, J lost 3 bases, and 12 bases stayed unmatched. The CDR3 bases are TGTGCCAGCAGCGCTGCGCTAGGGACAGTAAAAGAGACCCAGTACTTC. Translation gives CASSAALGTVKETQYF.

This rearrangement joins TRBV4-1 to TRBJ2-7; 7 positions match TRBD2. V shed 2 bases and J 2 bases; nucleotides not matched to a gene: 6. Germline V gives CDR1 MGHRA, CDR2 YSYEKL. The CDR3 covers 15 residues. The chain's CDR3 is CASSQPAAGAYEQYF. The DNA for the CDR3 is TGCGCCAGCAGCCAACCAGCCGCGGGGGCCTACGAGCAGTACTTC.

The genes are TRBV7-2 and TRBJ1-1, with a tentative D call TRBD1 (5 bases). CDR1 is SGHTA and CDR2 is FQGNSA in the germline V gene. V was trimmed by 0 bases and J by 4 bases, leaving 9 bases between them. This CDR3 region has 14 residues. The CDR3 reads CASSLAGGVTEAFF. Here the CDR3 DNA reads TGTGCCAGCAGCTTAGCGGGGGGGGTCACTGAAGCTTTCTTT. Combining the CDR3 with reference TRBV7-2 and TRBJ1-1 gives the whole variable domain GAGVSQSPSNKVTEKGKDVELRCDPISGHTALYWYRQSLGQGLEFLIYFQGNSAPDKSGLPSDRFSAERTGGSVSTLTIQRTQQEDSAVYLCASSLAGGVTEAFFGQGTRLTVV.

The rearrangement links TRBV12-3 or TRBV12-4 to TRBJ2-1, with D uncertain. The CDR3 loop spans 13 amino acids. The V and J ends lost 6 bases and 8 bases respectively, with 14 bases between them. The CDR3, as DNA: TGTGCCAGCAGCCCCCGCATGCGCGATGAGCAGTTCTTC. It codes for CASSPRMRDEQFF.

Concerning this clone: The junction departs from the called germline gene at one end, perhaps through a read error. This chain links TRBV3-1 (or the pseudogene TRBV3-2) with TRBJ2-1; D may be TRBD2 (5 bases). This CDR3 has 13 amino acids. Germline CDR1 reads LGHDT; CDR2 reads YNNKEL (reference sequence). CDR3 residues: CASSQGLNHEQFF. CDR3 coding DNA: TGTGCCAGCAGTCAAGGACTGAACCATGAGCAGTTCTTC.

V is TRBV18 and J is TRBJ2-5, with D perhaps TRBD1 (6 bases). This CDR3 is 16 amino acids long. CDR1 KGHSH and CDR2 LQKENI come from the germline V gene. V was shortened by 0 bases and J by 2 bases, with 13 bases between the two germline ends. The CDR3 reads CASSPPLDRYQETQYF. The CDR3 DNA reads TGTGCCAGCTCACCACCCCTAGACAGGTATCAAGAGACCCAGTACTTC.

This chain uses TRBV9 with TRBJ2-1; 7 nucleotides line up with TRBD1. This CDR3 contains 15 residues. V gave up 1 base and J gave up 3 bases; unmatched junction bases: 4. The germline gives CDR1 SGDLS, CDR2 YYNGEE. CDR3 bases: TGTGCCAGCAGCGTATCCGGGGACAGCTACAATGAGCAGTTCTTC. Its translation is CASSVSGDSYNEQFF.

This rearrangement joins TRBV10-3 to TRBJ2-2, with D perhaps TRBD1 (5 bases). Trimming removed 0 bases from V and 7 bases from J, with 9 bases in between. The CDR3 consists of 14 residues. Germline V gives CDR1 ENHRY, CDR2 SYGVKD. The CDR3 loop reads CAISESRANGELFF. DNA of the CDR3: TGTGCCATCAGTGAGTCCAGGGCCAACGGGGAGCTGTTTTTT.

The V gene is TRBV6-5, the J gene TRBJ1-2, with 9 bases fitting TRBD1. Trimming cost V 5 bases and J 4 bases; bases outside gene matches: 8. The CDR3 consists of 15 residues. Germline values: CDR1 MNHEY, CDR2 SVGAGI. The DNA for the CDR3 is TGTGCCAGCAGTACCCGGGACAGGGACCCCTATGGCTACACCTTC. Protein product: CASSTRDRDPYGYTF.

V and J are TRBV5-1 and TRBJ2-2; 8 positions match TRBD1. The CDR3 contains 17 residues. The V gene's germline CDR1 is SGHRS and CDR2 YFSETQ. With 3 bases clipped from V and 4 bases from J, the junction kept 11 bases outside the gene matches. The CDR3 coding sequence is TGCGCCAGCAGCTGGACGGGACAGGCTTTAGGCACCGGGGAGCTGTTTTTT. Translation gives CASSWTGQALGTGELFF.